This T cell receptor beta chain was recorded in a study of cytomegalovirus exposure and HLA in healthy donors. Study conclusions and caveats: Excluded: some indistinguishable V segments such as TRBV6-2 and TRBV6-3. When analyzed later, a missense DCLRE1C variant was found to be linked to TCR beta V- and J-gene trimming. Researchers had no immune exposure information except CMV serostatus available.

With regard to this clone: Its antigen remains unknown.

With 60 Vbeta and 13 Jbeta primers, the PCR was carried out. Per the original methods: Unique TCR beta chains totaled approximately 83 million in a later count, with 8.5 million to 12 million of them shared. Only in-frame clones appear in the TCRdb table, and some are missing; sequencing was by immunoSEQ multiplex PCR. V and J calls and clone size come straight from that table; D and trimming were deduced from the DNA. The repertoire shows 65,000 to 80,000 clones; the top ten hold about 4.2%. V lost 4 bases and J lost 8, with 10 bases in between. The CDR3 is 12 residues long. Germline assignment: CDR1 SGHRS and CDR2 YFSETQ.

The specimen was PBMCs. This chain connects TRBV5-1 to TRBJ2-1; maybe TRBD2 (6 bases). The clonotype originates from a young man in good health and CMV-seronegative. The CDR3 DNA reads as TGCGCCAGCAGCGGGACTCTGGATGAGCAGTTCTTC. It yields the protein CASSGTLDEQFF.